The rows below give T cell receptor beta chains drawn from one sample of a study of blood T cell repertoires in COVID-19. Data came from immunoSEQ multiplex PCR; TCRdb stores just in-frame clones and leaves some out. Of about 90,000 clones listed, around three quarters are singletons. The sequenced sample was peripheral blood. These receptors all come from an older woman with acute or convalescent COVID-19. Each CDR3 is given with its conserved first and last residue. D genes are given only for firm matches. Clone sizes are given selectively: once, few, many, or a class where the clone is expanded.

d_call,j_call,clone_size,v_call,cdr3_nt,cdr3_aa
TRBD1,TRBJ2-7,NA,TRBV4-2,TGTGCCAGCAGCCGCGGACAGGTTGACGAGCAGTACTTC,CASSRGQVDEQYF
TRBD2,TRBJ2-7,NA,TRBV14,TGTGCCAGCAGTCCCGGACTAGCGTGGGCCGGGGACTACGAGCAGTACTTC,CASSPGLAWAGDYEQYF
NA,TRBJ2-1,few,TRBV12-3/TRBV12-4,TGTGCCAGCAGTTTATCTCCAGGGCGTGAGCAGTTCTTC,CASSLSPGREQFF
TRBD1,TRBJ2-5,NA,TRBV28,TGTGCCAGCAGTCCCTTCAGGGGGCTCGACCTAGTTGAAGGGACCCAGTACTTC,CASSPFRGLDLVEGTQYF
NA,TRBJ1-4,NA,TRBV18,TGTGCCAGCTCACCAGCCGGACAGTATAATGAAAAACTGTTTTTT,CASSPAGQYNEKLFF
NA,TRBJ1-2,NA,TRBV2,TGTGCCCCCCATTCCGGCGGGTGGAATGGCTACACCTTC,CAPHSGGWNGYTF
NA,TRBJ1-1,NA,TRBV4-2,TGTGCCAGCAGCCAAGAGAGATTGTTGGAAGCTTTCTTT,CASSQERLLEAFF
TRBD2,TRBJ2-1,few,TRBV24-1,TGTGCCACCAGTGATCCTGGACTAGCGGGAGGGAGATCCTACAATGAGCAGTTCTTC,CATSDPGLAGGRSYNEQFF
TRBD1,TRBJ1-2,NA,TRBV29-1,TGCAGCGCTACCGGGACAGGGGGCGTTGAACCTTATGGCTACACCTTC,CSATGTGGVEPYGYTF
TRBD1,TRBJ1-1,once,TRBV29-1,TGCAGCGTTTCAGGACAGGGGAGAGCTTTCTTT,CSVSGQGRAFF
NA,TRBJ2-2,NA,TRBV6-6,TGTGCCAGCAGTTGGGTCCTAGCGAACACCGGGGAGCTGTTTTTT,CASSWVLANTGELFF
NA,TRBJ2-3,NA,TRBV24-1,TGTGCCACCAGTGGGGCGGGCGGGGCAGATACGCAGTATTTT,CATSGAGGADTQYF
TRBD2,TRBJ2-2,NA,TRBV18,TGTGCCAGCTCACCCGGACTAGCCTCCGGGGAGCTGTTTTTT,CASSPGLASGELFF
NA,TRBJ1-3,NA,TRBV4-1,TGCGCCAGCAGCCTAACAGGCGACTCTGGAAACACCATATATTTT,CASSLTGDSGNTIYF
NA,TRBJ2-6,once,TRBV11-3,TGTGCCAGCAGCTTAGGTGGGGGGACTGGGGCCAACGTCCTGACTTTC,CASSLGGGTGANVLTF
NA,TRBJ1-4,NA,TRBV2,TGTGCCAGCACCCCGGACAGCCCCGCGCTGTTTTTT,CASTPDSPALFF
TRBD2,TRBJ2-3,NA,TRBV7-8,TGTGCCAGCAGCCGAGGACTAGCGGGGACCAATACGCAGTATTTT,CASSRGLAGTNTQYF
TRBD1,TRBJ1-3,NA,TRBV6-6,TGTGCCAGCAGTCCCGGGACAGGGGGCTGGTCTGGAAACACCATATATTTT,CASSPGTGGWSGNTIYF
NA,TRBJ1-1,NA,TRBV12-3/TRBV12-4,TGTGCCAGCAGTTGGGGGGGGAACACTGAAGCTTTCTTT,CASSWGGNTEAFF
TRBD1,TRBJ1-2,NA,TRBV9,TGTGCCAGCAGTTCAGGGGGGTTCTATGGCTACACCTTC,CASSSGGFYGYTF
NA,TRBJ2-1,NA,TRBV4-2,TGTGCCAGCAGCCAAGAAATCGCGGGGGCCGGTTACAATGAGCAGTTCTTC,CASSQEIAGAGYNEQFF
NA,TRBJ1-1,NA,TRBV6-4,TGTGCCAGCAGTGACGCTGCGGGGGGTCTCTTT,CASSDAAGGLF
TRBD2,TRBJ2-7,few,TRBV28,TGTGCCAGCAGTTTATCCGCGGGGGTCTCCTACGAGCAGTACTTC,CASSLSAGVSYEQYF
NA,TRBJ2-7,few,TRBV11-2,TGTGCCAGCAGCTTACAGGGGACGGGGGGTGAGCAGTACTTC,CASSLQGTGGEQYF
TRBD1,TRBJ1-2,NA,TRBV15,TGTGCCACCAGCAATAAGGGACAGGGGGCAAGACCCACAGGGGGCTACACCTTC,CATSNKGQGARPTGGYTF
NA,TRBJ2-3,NA,TRBV9,TGTGCCAGCAGTGGCGGGGTTAGCACAGATACGCAGTATTTT,CASSGGVSTDTQYF
TRBD2,TRBJ2-1,NA,TRBV28,TGTGCCAGCAGTCGAAGACTAGCGGGTGAGCAGTTCTTC,CASSRRLAGEQFF
NA,TRBJ2-3,NA,TRBV5-1,TGCGCCAGCAGCCGAACTAGAAACACAGATACGCAGTATTTT,CASSRTRNTDTQYF
NA,TRBJ1-2,few,TRBV28,TGTGCCAGCAGTTTACTGGAGGGCTATGGCTACACCTTC,CASSLLEGYGYTF
TRBD2,TRBJ2-1,NA,TRBV9,TGTGCCAGCAGCGTAGGAACTAGCGGGGGCGCTGAGCAGTTCTTC,CASSVGTSGGAEQFF
TRBD1,TRBJ2-3,NA,TRBV5-1,TGCGCCAGCAGCTTACAGGGGTTTAGCACAGATACGCAGTATTTT,CASSLQGFSTDTQYF
TRBD1,TRBJ2-7,NA,TRBV7-3,TGTGCCAGCAGCTTACCCACAACAGGGGACAACGAGCAGTACTTC,CASSLPTTGDNEQYF
TRBD1,TRBJ1-1,NA,TRBV3-1/TRBV3-2,TGTGCCAGCAGCCACCTACAGGGGGTGAACACTGAAGCTTTCTTT,CASSHLQGVNTEAFF
TRBD1,TRBJ2-7,once,TRBV30,TGTGCCTGGAGGGGACAGGGACTCAATTACGAGCAGTACTTC,CAWRGQGLNYEQYF
NA,TRBJ2-7,few,TRBV9,TGTGCCAGCAGCGTAGATCCGGGAGCAGGCGAGCAGTACTTC,CASSVDPGAGEQYF
NA,TRBJ2-1,NA,TRBV7-3,TGTGCCAGCAGCCACACCGCGGGATACAATGAGCAGTTCTTC,CASSHTAGYNEQFF
TRBD2,TRBJ2-3,NA,TRBV11-2,TGTGCCAGCAGCTTTCGGACTAGCGGGAGGAGAGATACGCAGTATTTT,CASSFRTSGRRDTQYF
TRBD2,TRBJ2-2,NA,TRBV10-2,TGCGCCAGCACTGTGGGAGGGGGACTAGCGGGTGCCGGGGAGCTGTTTTTT,CASTVGGGLAGAGELFF
TRBD2,TRBJ2-1,NA,TRBV5-1,TGCGCCAGCAGCCTGTGGACTAGCGGGGATCACAATGAGCAGTTCTTC,CASSLWTSGDHNEQFF
NA,TRBJ2-1,NA,TRBV5-4,TGTGCCAGCAGCCCCTCCGGAGAGGGTTACAATGAGCAGTTCTTC,CASSPSGEGYNEQFF
TRBD2,TRBJ2-1,NA,TRBV7-3,TGTGCCAGCAGTCCAGCGGGGTCCTACAATGAGCAGTTCTTC,CASSPAGSYNEQFF